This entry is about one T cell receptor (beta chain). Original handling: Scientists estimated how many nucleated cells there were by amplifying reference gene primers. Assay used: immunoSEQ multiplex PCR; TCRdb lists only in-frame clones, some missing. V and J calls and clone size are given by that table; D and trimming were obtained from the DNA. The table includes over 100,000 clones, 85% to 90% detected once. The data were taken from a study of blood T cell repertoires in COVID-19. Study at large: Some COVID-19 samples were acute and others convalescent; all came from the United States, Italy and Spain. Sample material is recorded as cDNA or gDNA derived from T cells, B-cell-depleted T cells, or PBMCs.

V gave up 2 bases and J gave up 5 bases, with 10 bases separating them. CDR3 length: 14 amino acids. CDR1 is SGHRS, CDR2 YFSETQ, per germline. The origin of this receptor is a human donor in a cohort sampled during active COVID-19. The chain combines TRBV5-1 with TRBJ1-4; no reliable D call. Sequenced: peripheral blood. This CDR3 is CASSFRGTNEKLFF. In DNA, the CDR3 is TGCGCCAGCAGCTTCCGGGGTACGAATGAAAAACTGTTTTTT.